This paragraph covers one T cell receptor beta chain sequence. This clone was detected only a few times. Its antigen remains undetermined. No much larger clone exists at a distance of one base, and base qualities are not known. Library generation was performed with the immunoSEQ multiplex PCR assay. For the multiplex PCR, a mixture combining 60 forward primers for TCR Vbeta segments and 13 reverse primers for TCR Jbeta segments was used. The CDR3 region of rearranged TCR beta genes was amplified from genomic DNA by a multiplex PCR assay. The amplified TCR beta libraries were sequenced on the Illumina HiSeq System as 87-base-pair reads. The original methods were these. In a later analysis, some 80 million unique TCR beta chains were counted across the approximately 620 repertoires, and approximately 9.9 million of these chains were shared by at least two donors. A nearest-neighbor algorithm error-corrected the raw reads and collapsed the reads into unique sequences, merging closely related sequences to remove PCR and sequencing errors. Alignment of CDR3 sequences to IMGT reference sequences was used to assign V, D and J gene segments. Each retained sequence needed at least a six-nucleotide match to both a V gene segment and a J gene segment. A rearrangement was called productive if the CDR3 had no stop codons and remained in frame with V and J, and every other rearrangement was called non-productive. Following IMGT convention, CDR3 was defined as the stretch from the second conserved V-encoded cysteine to the conserved J-encoded phenylalanine. The earlier analysis of 587 of the donors excluded sequences that lacked an unambiguous match to a single V gene segment. In an earlier analysis of 587 of the donors, a V segment was called functional when productive rearrangements were above 56.7%, and segregating when the standard deviation between donors exceeded 5%. A statistical classification framework was built for diagnosing cytomegalovirus status from the catalog of TCR beta chain sequences. V and J gene assignment, in a later analysis, came from comparing TCR nucleotide sequences with IMGT/GENE-DB human TR gene sequences. A later analysis assigned CDR3 sequences and most-parsimonious VDJ recombination scenarios with the TCRdist pipeline. In a later analysis, each TCR beta chain was defined by its CDR3 amino acid sequence together with its V-gene family, and reads lacking a unique V-gene family were excluded. In a later analysis, fewer than 600 highly shared, low-generation-probability nucleotide sequences were removed to address suspected cross-contamination and a sequencing artifact. For each public chain, a later analysis derived a clonal expansion index from normalized ranks of inferred template counts within each repertoire. In a later analysis, generation probabilities were computed using a VDJ recombination model fitted to out-of-frame rearrangements, and the results were checked against IGoR. In a later analysis, TCR-TCR, TCR-HLA and TCR-CMV co-occurrence was scored with hypergeometric tests, and a repertoire-size bias correction was applied to TCR pairs. In a later analysis, false discovery rates were estimated by permuting HLA or CMV assignments 20 times. In a later analysis, co-occurring TCRs were grouped with DBSCAN, and TCRdist sequence similarity was added when clustering was performed within HLA-allele-positive subsets. For co-occurrence clustering, repertoires with fewer than 30,000 or more than 120,000 public chains were excluded, along with roughly five repertoires with anomalous nucleotide sharing. The source is immuneACCESS, and TCRdb retained only in-frame sequences with V and J called. Part of the clones is not carried over; for the studies checked, unresolved V genes explain less than half of this, and the remainder is unexplained. V, J and clone size were drawn from that table, and D and trimming were deduced from the DNA. The sample has over 100,000 clones on record, approximately 9% of them singletons. The ten largest clones take up 6% to 7.5% of the sample.

This entry comes from a study of cytomegalovirus exposure and HLA in healthy donors (dated by TCRdb to about 2017). At the level of the whole study: An earlier analysis of approximately 640 of the donors reported about 250 Gb of sequence data and 120 million or so unique TCR beta sequences from some 180 million T cells. About 300 gigabases of sequencing data and tens of millions of unique TCR sequences were included in an early release covering about 620 HLA-typed donors. Of the approximately 400 genotyped donors, approximately 83% fell in the genetic ancestry cluster associated with self-reported Caucasian donors. The study aimed to test whether cataloging public T cell receptors could reveal signatures of past pathogen exposure. The study used immunosequencing to profile the T cell repertoires of approximately 640 subjects and linked those repertoires to cytomegalovirus serostatus. A separate validation cohort of roughly 120 different subjects was used in addition to the 666-subject first cohort. To predict cytomegalovirus infection status, the study combined high-throughput TCR immunosequencing, statistical association of individual TCRs with disease status, and machine learning. In a later analysis, previously published TCR beta repertoires from 500 to 750 donors were re-analyzed and high-resolution HLA genotyping was added so that TCR occurrence patterns could be studied. Rather than drawing on any new phenotypic data, the later analysis identified candidate immune exposures from TCR beta sequences and the way those sequences occurred across donors. An earlier analysis of 500 to 750 of the donors applied high-throughput TCR beta sequencing to assess whether each TCR beta V gene segment acted as functional or pseudogenic. Donor age, sex, ethnicity and CMV serostatus were compiled alongside the repertoire data. A later genetic analysis took genome-wide SNP genotypes for about 55% of the 666 donors and used that subset as a discovery cohort. All discovery cohort repertoires had been generated on a single sequencing platform. HLA typing included class I and class II loci at four-digit resolution. Typing coverage varied by locus: roughly 620-640 donors for A, B, C, DRB1 and DQB1; approximately 500 for DQA1; more than 600 for DPA1; 450 to 480 for DPB1. About five DR-DQ haplotypes were treated as single units for association and clustering because of strong linkage in the cohort. Across some 400 genotyped donors of the cohort, an average of about 240,000 unique TCR beta nucleotide sequences per donor were sequenced, and roughly 20% of those sequences were non-productive.

General study outcomes and caveats: A later analysis found that TCR association rates varied across HLA loci, with DRB1 alleles showing the most associated TCRs and HLA-C alleles the fewest. Linkage disequilibrium might explain the correlated functional status among segregating V segments, but an unknown experimental factor could not be ruled out. Most TCR sequences were observed very rarely across donors, whereas some public TCRs were present in many individuals. When HLA alleles, especially DR and DQ, strongly co-occurred, TCR associations were difficult to assign to individual alleles. A further reported finding was that TCR beta sequences accurately predicted the HLA-A and HLA-B alleles for most subjects in the first cohort. In vitro tests confirmed that a few of the cytomegalovirus-associated TCR beta chains recognize cytomegalovirus antigens. Cytomegalovirus status was reported to be diagnosed by the classifier with high specificity and sensitivity in both the original and validation cohorts. Sequencing depth was assumed to be roughly uniform across donors in the presence/absence analyses, though that assumption may not hold. Immune exposure information for the cohort was limited to CMV serostatus. A later analysis associated 16,951 TCR beta sequences with specific HLA alleles at a false discovery rate of 0.05. A later analysis reported that several top co-occurrence clusters appeared linked to parvovirus B19, influenza, CMV and Epstein-Barr virus. The 87-base-pair reads could not distinguish some IMGT-functional V segments, including TRBV6-2 and TRBV6-3, so those segments were excluded. The authors suggested that the approach could potentially be extended to other disease states and immunological phenotypes. In a later analysis, HLA-associated TCR beta chains were found to be more clonally expanded and to have lower generation probabilities than equally common non-associated chains. An earlier analysis of approximately 530 of the donors showed that most TCR beta V segments appeared in productive rearrangements either about 90% or about 30% of the time, which broadly matched IMGT annotations. The study gave a list of about 170 TCR beta chains associated with cytomegalovirus. In a later analysis, most CMV-associated TCR beta chains were found to appear HLA-restricted, with HLA associations seemingly driven largely by CMV exposure. In a later genetic analysis, fewer N-insertions in productive TCRs were reported among donors in an Asian-associated ancestry cluster than the approximately 630-donor mean. Because HLA typing was missing for some donors at each locus, association tests included only the typed subset. A later genetic analysis associated a missense DCLRE1C variant with V-gene and J-gene trimming of TCR beta chains, and an independent cohort replicated the association. Because counts were too low, seventeen rarely observed V segments, including chromosome 9 orphons, were left out of the earlier analysis of several hundred of the donors. Only TCR beta chains were sequenced in this cohort, and the absence of alpha or paired-chain data limited detectable features. A group of highly shared sequence variants was considered likely to be a technical artifact of the sequencing pipeline.

Including cysteine and phenylalanine, the CDR3 has 14 amino acids. Of the read, only the CDR3 DNA is kept; its 42 bases are in frame from base 1. From the germline V gene (reference sequence), CDR1 is SEHNR and CDR2 is FQNEAQ. V is reduced by 3 bases and J by 6 bases, leaving a spacing of 12 bases between them. The cohort comprised under 700 healthy bone marrow donors. All cohort members were sampled while nominally healthy, although unrecorded immune exposures were likely present. The donor tested CMV seropositive, placing the donor among the 250 to 350 seropositive members of the cohort. A peripheral blood sample was collected from each donor, and TCR beta sequencing was performed on peripheral blood mononuclear cells. The Qiagen DNeasy Blood Extraction Kit was used to extract genomic DNA from the blood cell samples.

Sequencing was done on a sample of PBMCs. The V and J genes are TRBV7-9 and TRBJ2-1; too little of a D gene remains to name it. The source of this sequence is a middle-aged woman in good health and CMV-seropositive. Here is the DNA: TGTGCCAGCAGCTTTGACCTAGTATCCAATGAGCAGTTCTTC. Translation gives CASSFDLVSNEQFF. Supplemented by the reference TRBV7-9 and TRBJ2-1 proteins around the CDR3, the complete variable domain is DTGVSQNPRHKITKRGQNVTFRCDPISEHNRLYWYRQTLGQGPEFLTYFQNEAQLEKSRLLSDRFSAERPKGSFSTLEIQRTEQGDSAMYLCASSFDLVSNEQFFGPGTRLTVL.